These 31 T cell receptor beta chains share one sample of origin, sequenced in a study of spatial heterogeneity in lung cancer. Their specific antigens are unknown. Time point described: sample taken at primary tumor resection. Each CDR3 protein gets one entry after TCRdb re-called the 5' RACE reads with MiXCR. The sample includes thousands of distinct CDR3 sequences, 14% of them seen just once. Broader study findings: Mutation counts in tumors were tracked by counts of expanded intratumoral alpha and beta TCRs.

The sample here was lung tumor tissue, taken at surgery. Every receptor here comes from a male donor with early-stage non-small cell lung cancer.

This clonotype was counted at least ten times. A library prepared for alpha chains yielded this beta chain as an off-target read; its size is of little meaning. The chain joins TRBV6-2 or TRBV6-3 to TRBJ2-1, with a weak D call TRBD1 (6 bases). The germline V gene encodes CDR1 MNHEY and CDR2 SVGEGT. This CDR3 is 12 amino acids long. The germline V and J ends were trimmed by 7 bases and 9 bases, with 13 bases remaining between them. The CDR3 region is CASTPVGGEQFF. For the CDR3, the DNA is TGTGCCAGCACTCCGGTAGGGGGTGAGCAGTTCTTC.

In its sample, this clonotype ranks as medium-sized. This beta chain is a stray sequence in a library constructed for alpha chains; its clone size is not meaningful. This chain joins TRBV10-3 and TRBJ2-1; D gene uncertain. The CDR3 has 13 residues. Germline V gene data show CDR1 as ENHRY and CDR2 as SYGVKD. Trimming took 11 bases from V and 4 from J, leaving 15 bases between them. The CDR3 region is CAVNLDPYNEQFF. The CDR3 bases are TGTGCCGTCAACCTGGACCCGTACAATGAGCAGTTCTTC.

This clonotype was counted ten times or more. With the library built for alpha chains, this beta chain is off target and its frequency is not meaningful. The chain has TRBV20-1 and TRBJ2-2; TRBD2 is a possible D gene (5 bases). Germline assignment: CDR1 DFQATT and CDR2 SNEGSKA (reference sequence). CDR3 length: 14 residues. The ends were cut back, 6 bases at V and 4 bases at J, with 15 bases in the middle. The CDR3 DNA reads TGCAGTGCCCACGGAGGCGCGATCACCGGGGAGCTGTTTTTT. This sequence encodes CSAHGGAITGELFF.

This clonotype was counted many times. The library was built for alpha chains, so this beta chain is an off-target read and its size means little. This chain connects TRBV10-2 to TRBJ2-5; TRBD1 agrees at 12 bases. The V segment lost 6 bases and the J segment 5 bases; nucleotides outside the gene matches: 7. The CDR3 runs 15 residues. Germline CDR1 is WSHSY and CDR2 is SAAADI. The CDR3 DNA sequence: TGCGCCAGCAGCCAAGGGACAGGGGGCCAGGAGACCCAGTACTTC. It yields the protein CASSQGTGGQETQYF.

This clonotype occurred many times. With the library built for alpha chains, this beta chain is off target and its frequency is not meaningful. V usage is TRBV12-3 or TRBV12-4 and J usage is TRBJ2-1; D could derive from TRBD1 or TRBD2 (5 bases each). Between the trimmed V and J ends, which lost 7 bases and 8 bases, there was a span of 15 bases. The CDR3 contains 13 residues. The CDR3 sequence: CASTWDGDYEQFF. The CDR3 DNA is TGTGCCAGCACCTGGGACGGTGATTATGAGCAGTTCTTC.

This clonotype is labeled medium-sized (0.01 to 0.1%). This beta chain lies outside the target of a library built for alpha chains; its clone size means little. The gene calls are TRBV12-3 or TRBV12-4 and TRBJ2-7, with 10 positions matching TRBD1. This CDR3 is 17 amino acids long. After removal of 5 bases from V and 5 bases from J, the junction contained 15 bases not matched to a gene. CDR3 sequence (DNA): TGTGCCAGCAGTGGCCGGCAGATGGACAGGGGGTATGACGAGCAGTACTTC. It translates to CASSGRQMDRGYDEQYF.

Within the sample, this clonotype is medium-sized. The library was designed around alpha chains, so this beta chain is a stray read whose abundance carries little weight. The chain carries TRBV12-3 or TRBV12-4 and TRBJ2-7; a possible D gene is TRBD2 (5 bases). V lost 5 bases to trimming and J lost 4 bases, with 9 bases between them. This CDR3 has 12 amino acids. The CDR3 DNA reads as TGTGCCAGCAGTGCCGGGGATTACGAGCAGTACTTC. Translating it yields CASSAGDYEQYF.

By its share, this clonotype is medium-sized. The size of this beta chain means little, since it is a stray read in a library made for alpha chains. The chain has TRBV20-1 and TRBJ1-6; possible D gene TRBD1, 5 bases. This CDR3 spans 14 amino acids. Germline lookup yields CDR1 DFQATT and CDR2 SNEGSKA (reference sequence). V shed 1 base and J shed 7 bases, with 11 bases lying between them. The CDR3 DNA sequence: TGCAGTGCTAGAGGAGGGTCAGGGAATTCACCCCTCCACTTT. This sequence encodes CSARGGSGNSPLHF.

Notes on this clonotype: Because the library targeted alpha chains, this beta chain is an off-target read whose size means little. The chain links TRBV30 to TRBJ1-1; D ambiguous. Germline V gene sequence: CDR1 GTSNPN, CDR2 SVGIG (reference sequence). The CDR3 is made up of 14 amino acids. The ends were cut back, 3 bases at V and 4 bases at J, with 15 bases in the middle. In nucleotides, the CDR3 is TGTGCCTGGAGGGTGACCGGGGTTGGCACTGAAGCTTTCTTT. This encodes CAWRVTGVGTEAFF.

This clonotype is termed medium-sized. In a library made to pick up alpha chains, this beta chain is a stray read with a size that means little. The chain couples TRBV24-1 to TRBJ1-2; 8 nucleotides agree with TRBD1. Germline loops: CDR1 KGHDR, CDR2 SFDVKD. This CDR3 contains 17 residues. V gave up 6 bases and J gave up 3 bases; unmatched junction bases: 14. CDR3 in amino acids: CATSPSQSLQGDYGYTF. CDR3 nucleotides: TGTGCCACCAGTCCCTCTCAATCGTTACAGGGGGACTATGGCTACACCTTC.

This clonotype has ten or more counts. This beta chain is an unintended read in a library built for alpha chains; its size means little. The chain is built from TRBV7-2 and TRBJ1-4, with D unresolved. The length of the CDR3 is 16 residues. Germline loops: CDR1 SGHTA, CDR2 FQGNSA. V dropped 0 bases and J dropped 7 bases, with 15 bases sitting between them. The CDR3 spells CASSLAVRGRGEKLFF. The CDR3 DNA reads TGTGCCAGCAGCTTAGCAGTCCGAGGCCGTGGTGAAAAACTGTTTTTT.

This clonotype qualifies as medium-sized (0.01 to 0.1%). This beta chain came through as a stray read in a library set up for alpha chains, and its size says little. The rearrangement uses TRBV6-1 and TRBJ1-1, with 9 bases matching TRBD1. The junction had 15 bases not matched to a gene; V was cut back by 6 bases and J by 7 bases. Germline V CDR1 and CDR2: MNHNS, SASEGT. There are 16 residues in the CDR3. CDR3 region: CASSDITTGGLGEAFF. CDR3 sequence (DNA): TGTGCCAGCAGCGATATCACGACAGGGGGATTAGGTGAAGCTTTCTTT.

Ten or more counts support this clonotype. This beta chain is a stray read from a library made for alpha chains; its abundance is not meaningful. J is TRBJ1-2 and V is TRBV5-4; D is undetermined. Germline V gene sequence: CDR1 SGHNT, CDR2 YYREEE (reference sequence). The V end lost 1 base, the J end lost 4 bases, and 11 bases lay between the germline ends. The CDR3 has 14 amino acids. As DNA, the CDR3 is TGTGCCAGCAGCTTGAAGGGTCATGGCTATGGCTACACCTTC. Residues: CASSLKGHGYGYTF.

This clonotype showed up many times. Because this beta chain is a stray read in a library intended to capture alpha chains, its abundance should not be given much weight. This chain links TRBV20-1 with TRBJ2-2; D might be TRBD2 (6 bases). V lost 4 bases to trimming and J lost 4 bases, with 10 bases between them. CDR3 length: 13 residues. Germline V lookup: CDR1 DFQATT, CDR2 SNEGSKA (reference sequence). In DNA, the CDR3 is TGCAGTGCTAATACGGGACTCACCGGGGAGCTGTTTTTT. Protein: CSANTGLTGELFF.

About this clonotype itself: Being off target in a library aimed at alpha chains, this beta chain has a size of little meaning. The chain employs TRBV4-1 and TRBJ2-2, with 10 bases aligning to TRBD2. The V segment lost 4 bases and the J segment 5 bases; nucleotides outside the gene matches: 4. Germline assignment: CDR1 MGHRA and CDR2 YSYEKL. This CDR3 is 15 amino acids long. Here the CDR3 reads CASSRLAGVTGELFF. CDR3 sequence (DNA): TGCGCCAGCAGCCGCCTAGCGGGAGTTACCGGGGAGCTGTTTTTT.

Many counts were recorded for this clonotype. In a library made to pick up alpha chains, this beta chain is a stray read with a size that means little. V is TRBV10-3 and J is TRBJ2-2, with TRBD2 identical over 9 bases. Trimming cost V 6 bases and J 1 base; bases outside gene matches: 9. Looked up from germline, CDR1 is ENHRY and CDR2 is SYGVKD. This CDR3 has 17 amino acids. The CDR3 region has the DNA TGTGCCATCAGCCAAGCCTTGACTAGCGGGAACACCGGGGAGCTGTTTTTT. Its translation is CAISQALTSGNTGELFF.

This clonotype ranks as medium-sized (0.01 to 0.1%). A library prepared for alpha chains yielded this beta chain as an off-target read; its size is of little meaning. J is TRBJ1-1 and V is TRBV4-1, with D hard to call. This CDR3 is 11 amino acids long. CDR1 MGHRA and CDR2 YSYEKL come from the germline V gene. V dropped 1 base and J dropped 6 bases, with 3 bases sitting between them. CDR3 sequence: CASSQGSEAFF. Written as DNA, the CDR3 is TGCGCCAGCAGCCAAGGGTCTGAAGCTTTCTTT.

The sample holds many counts of this clonotype. This beta chain turned up in a library designed for alpha chains; as an off-target read, its abundance says little. The chain uses TRBV15 and TRBJ1-5; no definite D call. CDR3 size: 13 residues. Trimming removed 2 bases at V and 4 bases at J, with 6 bases between. The germline gives CDR1 LNHNV, CDR2 YYDKDF (reference sequence). The chain's CDR3 is CATSRPGNQPQHF. In nucleotides, the CDR3 is TGTGCCACCAGCAGACCGGGGAATCAGCCCCAGCATTTT.

This clonotype is deemed medium-sized. This beta chain appears as a stray read in a library generated for alpha chains; its size is not informative. V usage is TRBV6-2 or TRBV6-3 and J usage is TRBJ2-7; 10 nucleotides match TRBD1. Germline lookup yields CDR1 MNHEY and CDR2 SVGEGT. The CDR3 spans 14 residues. V shed 9 bases and J 3 bases; nucleotides not matched to a gene: 8. In DNA, the CDR3 is TGTGCCAGTTCCCGCGGACAGGGGGTCTACGAGCAGTACTTC. This sequence encodes CASSRGQGVYEQYF.

This clonotype is medium-sized (0.01 to 0.1%). The library was built for alpha chains, so this beta chain is an off-target read and its size means little. V is TRBV20-1 and J is TRBJ2-7; no clear D. This CDR3 spans 14 amino acids. The ends were cut back, 2 bases at V and 3 bases at J, with 14 bases in the middle. Looked up from germline, CDR1 is DFQATT and CDR2 is SNEGSKA (reference sequence). This CDR3 is CSARNPRANYEQYF. In DNA form, the CDR3 reads TGCAGTGCTAGAAACCCTCGGGCTAACTACGAGCAGTACTTC.

This clonotype was observed many times. This beta chain is an unintended read in a library built for alpha chains; its size means little. The chain employs TRBV12-3 or TRBV12-4 and TRBJ2-5; D not certain. The CDR3 contains 14 residues. Trimming left V 5 bases short and J 3 bases short, with 13 bases between. CDR3 sequence (DNA): TGTGCCAGCAGTGAAGTAGGCGTAGAAGAGACCCAGTACTTC. This translates into CASSEVGVEETQYF.

Ten or more counts support this clonotype. Found in a library prepared for alpha chains, this beta chain is an off-target read, and its abundance has little meaning. The J gene is TRBJ2-1, the V gene TRBV9, with 12 nucleotides matching TRBD2. The J segment lost 5 bases and the V segment lost 4 bases, leaving 10 bases of the junction unmatched. Germline V gene sequence: CDR1 SGDLS, CDR2 YYNGEE. CDR3 size: 17 residues. This chain's CDR3 is CASSSRQTSGRHNEQFF. CDR3 coding DNA: TGTGCCAGCAGCTCCCGCCAGACTAGCGGGAGACACAATGAGCAGTTCTTC.

The table lists this clonotype with many counts. The size of this beta chain means little, since it is a stray read in a library made for alpha chains. The chain employs TRBV11-2 and TRBJ2-1; the D gene could be TRBD1 or TRBD2 (5 bases each). Per the germline V gene, CDR1 is SGHAT and CDR2 is FQNNGV. This CDR3 has 13 residues. V lost 1 base to trimming and J lost 7 bases, with 8 bases between them. CDR3 in amino acids: CASSLAGPNEQFF. In DNA, the CDR3 is TGTGCCAGCAGCTTAGCGGGGCCAAATGAGCAGTTCTTC.

On this clonotype itself: Since the library was made to target alpha chains, this beta chain is a stray read and its abundance is not meaningful. The V call is TRBV12-3 or TRBV12-4, the J call TRBJ2-1; 7 positions match TRBD1. The CDR3 runs to 12 residues. The junction had 7 bases not matched to a gene; V was cut back by 5 bases and J by 12 bases. The CDR3 DNA is TGTGCCAGCAGTCCTGACAGGGAAGGGCAGTTCTTC. Its protein is CASSPDREGQFF.

In its sample, this clonotype was seen a few times. In a library made to pick up alpha chains, this beta chain is a stray read with a size that means little. The chain combines TRBV4-2 with TRBJ2-1; D is uncertain. V was clipped by 0 bases and J by 10 bases, with 13 bases between them. There are 14 residues in the CDR3. Germline V gene lookup returns CDR1 LGHNA and CDR2 YNFKEQ. CDR3 nucleotide sequence: TGTGCCAGCAGCCAAGAACGGTTAGGGCAAGAGCAGTTCTTC. Translation: CASSQERLGQEQFF.

This clonotype has at least ten counts. This beta chain lies outside the target of a library built for alpha chains; its clone size means little. The chain links TRBV6-2 or TRBV6-3 to TRBJ2-5; tentatively, D is TRBD1 (7 bases). V lost 4 bases, J lost 3 bases, and 15 bases lay in between. The CDR3 runs 15 residues. Germline lookup yields CDR1 MNHEY and CDR2 SVGEGT. CDR3 amino acids: CASSSRTGLKETQYF. Written as DNA, the CDR3 is TGTGCCAGCAGTTCAAGGACAGGACTAAAAGAGACCCAGTACTTC.

In this sample, this clonotype turned up many times. This beta chain turned up in a library designed for alpha chains; as an off-target read, its abundance says little. CDR3 DNA sequence: TGCGCCAGCAGCGGTTCACAGGGGGCATCTAATGAAAAACTGTTTTTT. Its protein is CASSGSQGASNEKLFF. This sequence joins TRBV5-1 and TRBJ1-4, with TRBD1 identical over 9 bases. The length of the CDR3 is 16 residues. J lost 3 bases, V lost 4 bases, and 7 bases had no gene match. Germline V gives CDR1 SGHRS, CDR2 YFSETQ.

This clonotype was seen ten or more times. This beta chain is an unintended read in a library built for alpha chains; its size means little. The chain joins TRBV24-1 to TRBJ2-7; 8 bases are shared with TRBD2. J lost 4 bases, V lost 4 bases, and 5 bases had no gene match. There are 14 residues in the CDR3. Looked up from germline, CDR1 is KGHDR and CDR2 is SFDVKD. The CDR3 reads CATSESSGLYEQYF. Written as DNA, the CDR3 is TGTGCCACCAGTGAATCTAGCGGGCTGTACGAGCAGTACTTC.

This clonotype was counted at least ten times. The library was prepared for alpha chains; this beta chain is a stray read, so its frequency means little. This rearrangement joins TRBV28 to TRBJ1-5; D not certain. The germline V and J ends were trimmed by 7 bases and 6 bases, with 19 bases remaining between them. Germline-derived CDR1 and CDR2 are MDHEN and SYDVKM. The length of the CDR3 is 15 residues. The DNA of the CDR3 is TGTGCCAGCAATCAGTCGGGAAGCCGCCGTCAGCCCCAGCATTTT. Its protein product is CASNQSGSRRQPQHF.

This clonotype was detected ten times or more. A library made for alpha chains picked up this beta chain off target, so its size means little. The chain couples TRBV7-8 to TRBJ2-3; the D gene is possibly TRBD1 (5 bases). Germline V gene sequence: CDR1 SGHVS, CDR2 FQNEAQ. V lost 9 bases and J lost 5, with 12 bases in between. The CDR3 consists of 12 residues. The CDR3 reads CASSRDRDTQYF. CDR3 DNA sequence: TGTGCCAGTAGCAGGGATCGAGATACGCAGTATTTT.

This clonotype was recorded many times. This beta chain appears as a stray read in a library generated for alpha chains; its size is not informative. V gene TRBV19 combines with J gene TRBJ2-7, with 8 bases identical to TRBD2. The ends lost 1 base at V and 1 base at J; junction bases unmatched: 9. CDR3 length: 17 amino acids. CDR1 is LNHDA, CDR2 SQIVND, per germline (reference sequence). As DNA, the CDR3 is TGTGCCAGTAGTATAGGTCCAGCGGGAGTTTGGTCCTACGAGCAGTACTTC. This translates into CASSIGPAGVWSYEQYF.